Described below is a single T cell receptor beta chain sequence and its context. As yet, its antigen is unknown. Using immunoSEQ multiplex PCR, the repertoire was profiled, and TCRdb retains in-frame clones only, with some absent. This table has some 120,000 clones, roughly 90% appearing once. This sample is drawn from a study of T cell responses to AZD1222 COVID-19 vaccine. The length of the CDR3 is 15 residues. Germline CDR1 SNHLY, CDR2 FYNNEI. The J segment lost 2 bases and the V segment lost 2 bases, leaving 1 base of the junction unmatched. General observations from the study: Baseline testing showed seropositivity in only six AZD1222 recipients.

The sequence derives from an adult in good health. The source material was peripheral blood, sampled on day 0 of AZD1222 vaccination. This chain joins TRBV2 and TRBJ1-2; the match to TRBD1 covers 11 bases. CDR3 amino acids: CASSERDRGNYGYTF. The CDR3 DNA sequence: TGTGCCAGCAGTGAAAGGGACAGGGGGAACTATGGCTACACCTTC.